These 8 T cell receptor beta chains came from one sample sequenced in a study of shared clonotypes between healthy human individuals. The naive CD8 subset, CD45RO-negative cells positively selected for CCR7, excluded terminally differentiated effector memory CD45RA+ cells. Data came from immunoSEQ multiplex PCR; TCRdb stores just in-frame clones and leaves some out. The table includes over 800,000 clones, approximately 92% detected once. The material sequenced was naive CD8+ T cells sorted from blood. The receptors derive from a man under 40 in good health.

This clone showed up just once. The chain couples TRBV7-9 to TRBJ2-7; no reliable D call. Germline assignment: CDR1 SEHNR and CDR2 FQNEAQ (reference sequence). The CDR3 is made up of 14 amino acids. The germline V and J ends were trimmed by 4 bases and 3 bases, with 13 bases remaining between them. CDR3 sequence: CASSSALGNYEQYF. CDR3 sequence (DNA): TGTGCCAGCAGCTCGGCCTTAGGCAACTACGAGCAGTACTTC.

The chain couples TRBV7-9 to TRBJ1-2; D is undetermined. CDR1 is SEHNR and CDR2 is FQNEAQ in the germline V gene (reference sequence). This CDR3 has 14 amino acids. Deletions cut 5 bases from V and 3 bases from J, with 13 bases between. CDR3 sequence (DNA): TGTGCCAGCAGCCCCGCGTCGGAGGACTATGGCTACACCTTC. Translation gives CASSPASEDYGYTF. The complete variable domain, with remaining parts taken from reference TRBV7-9 and TRBJ1-2, reads DTGVSQNPRHKITKRGQNVTFRCDPISEHNRLYWYRQTLGQGPEFLTYFQNEAQLEKSRLLSDRFSAERPKGSFSTLEIQRTEQGDSAMYLCASSPASEDYGYTFGSGTRLTVV.

The rearrangement links TRBV7-3 to TRBJ2-7, with 8 bases lining up with TRBD2. V gave up 6 bases and J gave up 3 bases; unmatched junction bases: 10. Germline CDR1 and CDR2: SGHTA and FQGTGA. The CDR3 has 15 residues. The CDR3 here is CASSLTSAGDYEQYF. The CDR3 DNA sequence: TGTGCCAGCAGTCTAACCTCAGCGGGAGACTACGAGCAGTACTTC.

The chain links TRBV7-8 to TRBJ2-1, with no clear D. This CDR3 spans 16 amino acids. The ends were cut back, 2 bases at V and 0 bases at J, with 11 bases in the middle. CDR1 SGHVS and CDR2 FQNEAQ come from the germline V gene. In DNA, the CDR3 is TGTGCCAGCAGCTTATACCCAGCGAGCTCCTACAATGAGCAGTTCTTC. Translation: CASSLYPASSYNEQFF.

The J gene is TRBJ2-2, the V gene TRBV5-1, with a tentative D call TRBD1 (5 bases). The V gene lost 4 bases and the J gene lost 5 bases, with 9 bases spanning the gap. The CDR3 runs 13 residues. Germline V gene data show CDR1 as SGHRS and CDR2 as YFSETQ. CDR3: CASSQGVTGELFF. The CDR3 region has the DNA TGCGCCAGCAGCCAGGGCGTGACCGGGGAGCTGTTTTTT.

CDR3 protein: CASSELGTGTYEQYF. The CDR3 DNA follows: TGTGCCAGCAGTGAATTGGGGACAGGGACCTACGAGCAGTACTTC. The rearrangement joins TRBV2 to TRBJ2-7; TRBD1 matches at 9 bases. This CDR3 is 15 amino acids long. Germline assignment: CDR1 SNHLY and CDR2 FYNNEI. J was trimmed by 2 bases and V by 2 bases; bases with no gene match: 4.

This clone was found once. The chain combines TRBV13 with TRBJ2-5; a weak D match, TRBD2 (6 bases). The CDR3 contains 17 residues. V was shortened by 8 bases and J by 4 bases, with 26 bases between the two germline ends. CDR1 and CDR2 from the germline V gene are PRHDT and FYEKMQ (reference sequence). DNA of the CDR3: TGTGCCAGCGGTGGTCGTCGAGGGCAGGGAGGCGGAGAGACCCAGTACTTC. Protein sequence: CASGGRRGQGGGETQYF.

This clone was picked up one time. The chain joins TRBV4-3 to TRBJ1-5; possible D gene TRBD1, 6 bases. Germline values: CDR1 LGHNA, CDR2 YSLEER. The CDR3 is 14 amino acids. Trimming took off 3 bases at V and 7 bases at J, with 13 bases between the two ends. The CDR3 nucleotides are TGCGCCAGCAGCCAGCACAGGGTTCGACAGCCCCAGCATTTT. Protein: CASSQHRVRQPQHF.